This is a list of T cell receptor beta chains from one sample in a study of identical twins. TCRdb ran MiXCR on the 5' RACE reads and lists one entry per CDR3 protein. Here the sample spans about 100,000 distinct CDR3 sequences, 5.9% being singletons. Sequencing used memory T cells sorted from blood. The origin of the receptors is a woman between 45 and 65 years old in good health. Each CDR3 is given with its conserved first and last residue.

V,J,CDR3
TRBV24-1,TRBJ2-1,CATSGTGGSYNEQFF
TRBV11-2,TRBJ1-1,CASSPRAGQNTEAFF
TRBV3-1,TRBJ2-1,CASSQAGGVSYNEQFF
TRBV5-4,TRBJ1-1,CASREGHREAFF
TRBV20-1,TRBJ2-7,CSGTSGSWYEQYF
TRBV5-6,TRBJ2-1,CASSLRVGLAGGRYEQFF
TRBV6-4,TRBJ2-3,CASSVSTEGGTDTQYF
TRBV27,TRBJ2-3,CASSLRGTSGSTDTQYF
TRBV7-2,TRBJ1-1,CASSPPRRFRLNTEAFF
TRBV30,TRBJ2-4,CAWSSKGQARRNIQYF
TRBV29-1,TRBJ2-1,CSVGTSGSAEQFF
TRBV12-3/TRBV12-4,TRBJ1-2,CASSLSGTGFGYTF
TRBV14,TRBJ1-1,CASSPLRGDTEAFF
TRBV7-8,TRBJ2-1,CASSPGAGAFFNEQFF
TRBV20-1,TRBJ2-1,CSAGLAGWNEQFF
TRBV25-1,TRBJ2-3,CASSGLADTDTQYF
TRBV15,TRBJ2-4,CATSRDLFDIQYF
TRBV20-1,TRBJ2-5,CSAESYETQYF
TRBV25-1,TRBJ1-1,CASSESGRGVGNTEAFF
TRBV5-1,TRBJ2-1,CASSLEGGWGNEQFF
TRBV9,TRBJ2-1,CASSVDRGGTYNEQFF
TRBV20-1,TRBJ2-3,CSAPSVRTDTQYF
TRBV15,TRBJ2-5,CATSKESGRAGETQYF
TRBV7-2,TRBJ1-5,CASSLRANQPQHF
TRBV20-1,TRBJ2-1,CSAWGGYNEQFF
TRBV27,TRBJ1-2,CASSSSITRDSANYGYTF
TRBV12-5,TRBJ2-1,CASGFDGYNEQFF
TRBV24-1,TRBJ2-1,CATSDRPVDEQFF
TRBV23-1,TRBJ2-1,CACTGGGRLRIDEQFF
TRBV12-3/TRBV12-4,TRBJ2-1,CASSFLASGRNSYNEQFF